Included here is one TCR beta chain sequence, with context. V lost 6 bases, J lost 0 bases, and 13 bases lay in between. Germline-derived CDR1 and CDR2 are SQVTM and ANQGSEA. The CDR3 spans 14 residues. In the original workflow: Amplification from reference gene primers served as the basis for estimated nucleated cell counts. Here immunoSEQ multiplex PCR was the method, and the copy in TCRdb shows in-frame clones only, minus some. V, J and clone size derive from that table, while D and trimming were established from the DNA sequence. The table includes around 160,000 clones, around 84% detected once. The sample belongs to a study of blood T cell repertoires in COVID-19. At the level of the study: The study drew acute and convalescent COVID-19 samples from the United States, Italy and Spain.

This clonotype was obtained from a human donor in a cohort sampled during active COVID-19. This chain uses TRBV29-1 with TRBJ2-3; D uncertain. What was sequenced was peripheral blood. The CDR3 loop reads CSVDDTASTDTQYF. DNA of the CDR3: TGCAGCGTCGATGACACTGCTAGCACAGATACGCAGTATTTT.